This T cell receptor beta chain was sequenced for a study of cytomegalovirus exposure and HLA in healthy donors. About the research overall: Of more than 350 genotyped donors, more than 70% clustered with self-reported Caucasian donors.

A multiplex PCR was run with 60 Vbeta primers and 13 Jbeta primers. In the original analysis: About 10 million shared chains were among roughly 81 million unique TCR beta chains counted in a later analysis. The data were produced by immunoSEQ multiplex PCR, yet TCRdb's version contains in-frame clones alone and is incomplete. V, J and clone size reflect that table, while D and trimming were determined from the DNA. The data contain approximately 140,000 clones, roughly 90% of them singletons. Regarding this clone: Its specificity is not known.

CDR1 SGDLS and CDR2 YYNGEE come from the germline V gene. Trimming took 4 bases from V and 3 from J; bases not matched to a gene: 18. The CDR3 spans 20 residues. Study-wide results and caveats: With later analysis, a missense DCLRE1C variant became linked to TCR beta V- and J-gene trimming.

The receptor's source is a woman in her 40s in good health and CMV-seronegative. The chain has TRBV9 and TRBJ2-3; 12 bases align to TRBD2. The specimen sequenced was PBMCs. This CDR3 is CASSLGLAGFLSGGTDTQYF. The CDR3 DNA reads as TGTGCCAGCAGCCTAGGACTAGCGGGATTTCTATCAGGGGGAACAGATACGCAGTATTTT.